Listed here is a single T cell receptor beta chain. This CDR3 contains 12 residues. The data stem from a study of cytotoxic CD8 clonotypes in ibrutinib-treated CLL. Generated by immunoSEQ multiplex PCR, the TCRdb table keeps only in-frame clones and is missing some. The sample consists of more than 85,000 clones, approximately 80% of them appearing once. This specimen was PBMCs, taken after 24 months of ibrutinib treatment. The source of this sequence is a human donor with chronic lymphocytic leukemia. The V call is TRBV12-1, the J call TRBJ2-5. TRBV12-1 is annotated as a pseudogene. The CDR3 reads CASSTGPSTQYF. DNA of the CDR3: TGTGCCAGCAGCACCGGGCCCTCGACCCAGTACTTC.